This entry describes one T cell receptor beta chain. With 0 bases removed from V and 4 bases from J, the gap between germline ends came to 7 bases. Germline V CDR1 and CDR2: SGHDT, YYEEEE. This CDR3 is 13 amino acids long. Only in-frame clones appear in the TCRdb table, and some are missing; sequencing was by immunoSEQ multiplex PCR. There are roughly 72,000 clones in the sample; approximately 96% occur only once, and roughly 0.35% lies in the top ten. The source of the sample is a study of technical replicates of blood from several donors. The clonotype was recovered from a human donor in good health. The sample taken for sequencing was T cells isolated from PBMCs. The V gene is TRBV5-6, the J gene TRBJ2-5; perhaps TRBD1 as D (5 bases). The CDR3 DNA is TGTGCCAGCAGCTTGGTTAGGGGAGAGACCCAGTACTTC. This sequence encodes CASSLVRGETQYF.